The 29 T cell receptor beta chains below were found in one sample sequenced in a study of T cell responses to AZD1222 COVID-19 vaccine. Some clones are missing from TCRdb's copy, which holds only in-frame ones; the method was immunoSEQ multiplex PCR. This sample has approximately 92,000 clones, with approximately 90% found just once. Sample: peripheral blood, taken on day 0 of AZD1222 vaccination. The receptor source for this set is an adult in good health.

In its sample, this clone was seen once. This CDR3 reads CASSTQGGSGAQYF. DNA of the CDR3: TGTGCCAGTAGTACACAGGGCGGGAGTGGGGCCCAGTACTTC. The chain employs TRBV19 and TRBJ2-5; D may be TRBD2 (7 bases). Germline loops: CDR1 LNHDA, CDR2 SQIVND (reference sequence). V was pared by 4 bases and J by 9 bases, with 18 bases between. There are 14 residues in the CDR3. Drawing the rest from reference TRBV19 and TRBJ2-5, the complete variable domain is DGGITQSPKYLFRKEGQNVTLSCEQNLNHDAMYWYRQDPGQGLRLIYYSQIVNDFQKGDIAEGYSVSREKKESFPLTVTSAQKNPTAFYLCASSTQGGSGAQYFGPGTRLLVL.

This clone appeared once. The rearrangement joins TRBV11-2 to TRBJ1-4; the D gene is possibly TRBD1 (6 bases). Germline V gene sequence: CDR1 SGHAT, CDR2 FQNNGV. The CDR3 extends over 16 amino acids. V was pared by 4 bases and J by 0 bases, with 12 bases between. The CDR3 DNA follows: TGTGCCAGCAGCTCCAGGGGAGCAGCAACTAATGAAAAACTGTTTTTT. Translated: CASSSRGAATNEKLFF.

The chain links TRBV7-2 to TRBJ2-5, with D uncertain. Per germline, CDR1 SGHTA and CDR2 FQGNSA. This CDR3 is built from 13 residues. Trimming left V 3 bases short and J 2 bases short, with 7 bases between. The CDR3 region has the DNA TGTGCCAGCAGCTTGACACGTCAAGAGACCCAGTACTTC. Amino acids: CASSLTRQETQYF.

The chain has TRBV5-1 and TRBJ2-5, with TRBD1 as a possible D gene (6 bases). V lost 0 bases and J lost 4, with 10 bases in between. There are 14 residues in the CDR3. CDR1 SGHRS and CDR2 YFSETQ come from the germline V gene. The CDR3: CASSLVEGGETQYF. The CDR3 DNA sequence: TGCGCCAGCAGCTTGGTGGAAGGGGGAGAGACCCAGTACTTC.

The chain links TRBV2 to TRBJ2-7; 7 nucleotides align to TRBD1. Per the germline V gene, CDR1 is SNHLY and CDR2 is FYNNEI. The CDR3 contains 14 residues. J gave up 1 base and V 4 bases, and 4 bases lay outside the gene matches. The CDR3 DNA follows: TGTGCCAGCAGTGGACTCAGGGGGTCCTACGAGCAGTACTTC. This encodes CASSGLRGSYEQYF.

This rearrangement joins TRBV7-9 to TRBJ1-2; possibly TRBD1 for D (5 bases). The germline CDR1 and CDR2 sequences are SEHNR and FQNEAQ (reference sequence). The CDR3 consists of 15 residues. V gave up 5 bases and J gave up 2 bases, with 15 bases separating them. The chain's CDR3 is CASSPMEGRNYGYTF. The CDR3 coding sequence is TGTGCCAGCAGCCCGATGGAGGGGAGAAACTATGGCTACACCTTC.

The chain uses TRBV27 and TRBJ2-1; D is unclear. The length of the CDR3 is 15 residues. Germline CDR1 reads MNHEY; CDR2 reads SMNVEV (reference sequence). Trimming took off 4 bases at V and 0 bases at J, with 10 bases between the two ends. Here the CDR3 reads CASSSRNSSYNEQFF. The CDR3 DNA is TGTGCCAGCAGTTCGCGGAATAGCTCCTACAATGAGCAGTTCTTC.

The CDR3 DNA reads as TGTGCCAGCAGCCCCGGACAGGGAAGCTCCTACAATGAGCAGTTCTTC. The encoded protein is CASSPGQGSSYNEQFF. V gene TRBV7-9 combines with J gene TRBJ2-1, with TRBD1 identical over 8 bases. The CDR3 runs 16 residues. Germline CDR1 is SEHNR and CDR2 is FQNEAQ (reference sequence). J gave up 0 bases and V 5 bases, and 6 bases lay outside the gene matches.

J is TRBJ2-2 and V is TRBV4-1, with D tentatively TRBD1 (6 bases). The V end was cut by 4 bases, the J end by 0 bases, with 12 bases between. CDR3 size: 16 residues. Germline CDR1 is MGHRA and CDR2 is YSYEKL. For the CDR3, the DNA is TGCGCCAGCAGCCCCCGGGACAACGCGAACACCGGGGAGCTGTTTTTT. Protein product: CASSPRDNANTGELFF.

The CDR3 bases are TGTGCCAGCAGCCTCAACAGGGGTACTGAAGCTTTCTTT. This sequence encodes CASSLNRGTEAFF. The rearrangement links TRBV7-3 to TRBJ1-1, with 7 nucleotides matching TRBD1. The CDR3 length is 13 residues. The V segment lost 5 bases and the J segment 5 bases; nucleotides outside the gene matches: 5. Germline values: CDR1 SGHTA, CDR2 FQGTGA.

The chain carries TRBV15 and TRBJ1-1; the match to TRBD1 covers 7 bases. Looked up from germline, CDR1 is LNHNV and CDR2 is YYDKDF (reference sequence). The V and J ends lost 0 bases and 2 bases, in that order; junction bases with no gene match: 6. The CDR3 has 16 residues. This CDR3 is CATSRDLQGGNTEAFF. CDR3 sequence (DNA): TGTGCCACCAGCAGAGATCTGCAGGGGGGCAACACTGAAGCTTTCTTT.

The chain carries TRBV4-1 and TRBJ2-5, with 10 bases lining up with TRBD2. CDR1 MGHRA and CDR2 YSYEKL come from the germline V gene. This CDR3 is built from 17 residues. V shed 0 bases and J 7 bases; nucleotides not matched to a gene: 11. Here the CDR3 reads CASSQEWLAGAGGTQYF. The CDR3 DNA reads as TGCGCCAGCAGCCAAGAATGGCTAGCGGGGGCCGGGGGGACCCAGTACTTC.

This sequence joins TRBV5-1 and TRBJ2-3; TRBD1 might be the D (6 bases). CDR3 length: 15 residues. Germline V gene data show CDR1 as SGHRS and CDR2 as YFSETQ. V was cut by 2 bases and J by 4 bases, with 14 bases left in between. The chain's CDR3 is CASSFGTKPPDTQYF. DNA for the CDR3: TGCGCCAGCAGCTTCGGGACAAAGCCCCCAGATACGCAGTATTTT.

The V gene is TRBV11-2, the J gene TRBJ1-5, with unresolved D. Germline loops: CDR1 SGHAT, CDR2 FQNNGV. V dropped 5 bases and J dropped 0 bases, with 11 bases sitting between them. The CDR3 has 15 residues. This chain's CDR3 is CASSPDVYSNQPQHF. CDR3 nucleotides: TGTGCCAGCAGCCCTGACGTATATAGCAATCAGCCCCAGCATTTT. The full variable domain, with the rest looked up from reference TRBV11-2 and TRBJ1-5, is EAGVAQSPRYKIIEKRQSVAFWCNPISGHATLYWYQQILGQGPKLLIQFQNNGVVDDSQLPKDRFSAERLKGVDSTLKIQPAKLEDSAVYLCASSPDVYSNQPQHFGDGTRLSIL.

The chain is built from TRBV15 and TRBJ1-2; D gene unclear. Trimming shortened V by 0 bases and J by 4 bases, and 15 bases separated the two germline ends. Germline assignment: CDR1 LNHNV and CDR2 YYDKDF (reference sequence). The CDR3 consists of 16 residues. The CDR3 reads CATSRDREGWGYGYTF. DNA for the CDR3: TGTGCCACCAGCAGAGATCGTGAAGGATGGGGCTATGGCTACACCTTC.

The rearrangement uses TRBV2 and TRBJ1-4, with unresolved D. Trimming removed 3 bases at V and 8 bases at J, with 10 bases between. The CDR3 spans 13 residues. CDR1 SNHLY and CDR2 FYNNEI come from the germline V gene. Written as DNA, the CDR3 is TGTGCCAGCAGTGACGGTCAGAGCGAAAAACTGTTTTTT. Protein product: CASSDGQSEKLFF.

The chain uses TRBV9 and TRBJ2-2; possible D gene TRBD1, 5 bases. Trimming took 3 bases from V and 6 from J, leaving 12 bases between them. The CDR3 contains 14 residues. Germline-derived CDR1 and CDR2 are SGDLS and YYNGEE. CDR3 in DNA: TGTGCCAGCAGCGCCTCAGGGTATTCCGGGGAGCTGTTTTTT. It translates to CASSASGYSGELFF.

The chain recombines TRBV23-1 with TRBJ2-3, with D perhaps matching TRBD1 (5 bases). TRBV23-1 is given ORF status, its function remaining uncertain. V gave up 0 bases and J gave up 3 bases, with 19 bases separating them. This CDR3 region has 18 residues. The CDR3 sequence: CASSQSSSWQGATDTQYF. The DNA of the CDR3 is TGCGCCAGCAGTCAATCGTCCTCTTGGCAGGGTGCAACAGATACGCAGTATTTT.

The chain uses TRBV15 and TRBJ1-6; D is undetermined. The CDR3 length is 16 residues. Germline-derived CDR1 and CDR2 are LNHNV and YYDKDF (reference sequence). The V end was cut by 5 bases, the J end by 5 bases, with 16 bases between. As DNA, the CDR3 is TGTGCCACCAGCGAGCCCCGGTGGAGAGATAATTCACCCCTCCACTTT. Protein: CATSEPRWRDNSPLHF.

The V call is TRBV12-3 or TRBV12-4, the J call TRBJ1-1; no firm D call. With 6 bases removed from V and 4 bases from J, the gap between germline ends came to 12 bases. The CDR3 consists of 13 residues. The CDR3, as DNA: TGTGCCAGCAGGTGGAGGGAGGCCACTGAAGCTTTCTTT. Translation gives CASRWREATEAFF.

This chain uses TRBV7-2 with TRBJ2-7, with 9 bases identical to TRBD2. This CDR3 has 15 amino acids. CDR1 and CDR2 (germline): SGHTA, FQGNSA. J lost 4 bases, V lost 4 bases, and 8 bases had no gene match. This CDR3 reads CASSWAGGKSYEQYF. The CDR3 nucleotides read TGTGCCAGCAGCTGGGCGGGGGGGAAATCTTACGAGCAGTACTTC.

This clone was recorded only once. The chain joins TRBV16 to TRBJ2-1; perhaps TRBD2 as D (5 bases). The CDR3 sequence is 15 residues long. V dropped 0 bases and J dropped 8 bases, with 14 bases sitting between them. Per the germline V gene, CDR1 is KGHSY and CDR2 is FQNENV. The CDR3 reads CASSQSGRGSYEQFF. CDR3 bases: TGTGCCAGCAGCCAATCCGGTAGAGGGTCGTATGAGCAGTTCTTC.

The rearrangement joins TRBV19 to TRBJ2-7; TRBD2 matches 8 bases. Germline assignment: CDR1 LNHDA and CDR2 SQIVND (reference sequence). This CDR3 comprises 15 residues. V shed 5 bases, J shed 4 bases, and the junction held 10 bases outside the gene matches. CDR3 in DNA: TGTGCCAGTAGTCGCAAGAGCGGGAGTGGGTACGAGCAGTACTTC. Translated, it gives CASSRKSGSGYEQYF.

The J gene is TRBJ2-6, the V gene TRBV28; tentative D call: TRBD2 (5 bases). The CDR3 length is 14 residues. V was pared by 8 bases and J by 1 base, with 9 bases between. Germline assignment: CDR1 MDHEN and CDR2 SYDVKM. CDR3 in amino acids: CASRRGSGANVLTF. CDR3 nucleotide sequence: TGTGCCAGCCGCCGGGGTTCTGGGGCCAACGTCCTGACTTTC.

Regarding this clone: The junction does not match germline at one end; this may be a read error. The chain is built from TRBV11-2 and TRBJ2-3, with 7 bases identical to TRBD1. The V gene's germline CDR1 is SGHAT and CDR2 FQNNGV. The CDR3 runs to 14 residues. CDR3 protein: CASSVDRVTDTQYF. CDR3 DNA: TGTGCCAGCAGCGTAGACAGGGTAACAGATACGCAGTATTTT.

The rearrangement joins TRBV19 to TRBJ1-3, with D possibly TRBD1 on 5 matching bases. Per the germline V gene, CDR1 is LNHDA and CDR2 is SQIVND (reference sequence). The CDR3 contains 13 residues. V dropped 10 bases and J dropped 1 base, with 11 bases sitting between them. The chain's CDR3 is CATERGSGNTIYF. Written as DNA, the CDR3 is TGTGCCACCGAAAGGGGTTCTGGAAACACCATATATTTT.

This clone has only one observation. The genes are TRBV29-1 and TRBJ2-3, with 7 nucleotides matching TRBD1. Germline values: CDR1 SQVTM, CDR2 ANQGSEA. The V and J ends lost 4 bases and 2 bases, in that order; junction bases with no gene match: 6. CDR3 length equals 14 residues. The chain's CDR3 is CSVALTGNTDTQYF. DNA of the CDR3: TGCAGCGTTGCACTGACAGGGAACACAGATACGCAGTATTTT.

The CDR3 DNA is TGTGCCAGCTCGCCCTCGGCGGATACGCAGTATTTT. This sequence encodes CASSPSADTQYF. The chain joins TRBV18 to TRBJ2-3; D call uncertain. V dropped 6 bases and J dropped 6 bases, with 10 bases sitting between them. This CDR3 has 12 residues. Germline V gene lookup returns CDR1 KGHSH and CDR2 LQKENI.

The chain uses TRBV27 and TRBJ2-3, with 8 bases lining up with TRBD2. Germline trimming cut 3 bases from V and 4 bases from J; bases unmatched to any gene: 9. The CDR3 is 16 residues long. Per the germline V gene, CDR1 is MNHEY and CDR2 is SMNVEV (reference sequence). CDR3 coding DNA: TGTGCCAGCAGTTTCGGTCGGCTAGCGGGTTCAGATACGCAGTATTTT. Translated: CASSFGRLAGSDTQYF.